Presented here are 3 T cell receptor beta chains from one specimen sequenced in a study of OX40 agonist ivuxolimab in advanced cancers. Sequencing was performed with immunoSEQ multiplex PCR; in TCRdb, only in-frame clones are kept and a portion is missing. The table lists more than 70,000 clones, around 80% of them singletons. This material consisted of CD4+ or CD8+ T cells sorted from blood, taken in a trial of the OX40 agonist ivuxolimab. Source of these receptors: an adult with an advanced solid tumor such as melanoma, head and neck, liver or kidney cancer.

This chain links TRBV27 with TRBJ2-5; the D gene is possibly TRBD1 (6 bases). V was clipped by 7 bases and J by 5 bases, with 23 bases between them. This CDR3 is 16 amino acids long. Germline assignment: CDR1 MNHEY and CDR2 SMNVEV (reference sequence). CDR3 residues: CASKPSPGPTGETQYF. In nucleotides, the CDR3 is TGTGCCAGCAAACCGTCCCCGGGCCCAACAGGGGAGACCCAGTACTTC.

This rearrangement joins TRBV7-8 to TRBJ1-1; D ambiguous. V was pared by 5 bases and J by 1 base, with 14 bases between. Germline assignment: CDR1 SGHVS and CDR2 FQNEAQ. The CDR3 loop spans 15 amino acids. The CDR3 is CASSPPRDGNTEAFF. CDR3 coding DNA: TGTGCCAGCAGCCCCCCACGGGATGGGAACACTGAAGCTTTCTTT.

The genes are TRBV15 and TRBJ1-6; no clear D. V lost 0 bases, J lost 10 bases, and 13 bases lay in between. This CDR3 contains 15 residues. Per the germline V gene, CDR1 is LNHNV and CDR2 is YYDKDF (reference sequence). CDR3 nucleotide sequence: TGTGCCACCAGCAGAGATGTTACGGCTGGGTCACCCCTCCACTTT. Its protein product is CATSRDVTAGSPLHF. Supplemented by reference TRBV15 and TRBJ1-6, the full variable domain reads DAMVIQNPRYQVTQFGKPVTLSCSQTLNHNVMYWYQQKSSQAPKLLFHYYDKDFNNEADTPDNFQSRRPNTSFCFLDIRSPGLGDTAMYLCATSRDVTAGSPLHFGNGTRLTVT.